This T cell receptor beta chain emerged from a study of Graves' ophthalmopathy and Graves' hyperthyroidism. Trimming removed 6 bases at V and 3 bases at J, with 11 bases between. The germline gives CDR1 MDHEN, CDR2 SYDVKM. CDR3 size: 13 residues. General study results and limits: A roughly 84% specificity and 87.88% sensitivity were achieved by a 13-signature model that separated ophthalmopathy from stable hyperthyroidism.

The sequenced template was RNA, covering the TCR beta CDR3 region. The first round was an RT-PCR with HTBI primers, and the second round was a multiplex PCR. TCRdb reprocessed the multiplex PCR reads with MiXCR, giving one entry per CDR3 protein. The repertoire holds over a million distinct CDR3 sequences, with about 35% as singletons. In regard to this clonotype: Its antigen is as yet unknown. A much larger clone is a single base away; this may be a read error.

Sequencing used peripheral blood or thyroid tissue (not recorded which). This receptor was identified in an adult man with Graves' hyperthyroidism. The chain combines TRBV28 with TRBJ1-1; perhaps TRBD1 as D (6 bases). CDR3 bases: TGTGCCAGCAGCCCAGGGGCGGACACTGAAGCTTTCTTT. Translation: CASSPGADTEAFF.